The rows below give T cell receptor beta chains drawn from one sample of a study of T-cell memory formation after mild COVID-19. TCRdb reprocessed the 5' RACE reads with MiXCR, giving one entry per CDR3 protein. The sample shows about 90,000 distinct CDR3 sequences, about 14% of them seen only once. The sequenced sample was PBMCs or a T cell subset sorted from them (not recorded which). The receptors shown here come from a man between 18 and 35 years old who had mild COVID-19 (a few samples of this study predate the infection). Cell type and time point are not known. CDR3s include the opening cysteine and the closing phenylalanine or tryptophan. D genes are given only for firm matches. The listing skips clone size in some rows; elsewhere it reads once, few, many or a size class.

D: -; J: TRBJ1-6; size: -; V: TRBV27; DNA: TGTGCCAGCAGTCCCCTTCAATGGAGAAATTCACCCCTCCACTTT; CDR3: CASSPLQWRNSPLHF
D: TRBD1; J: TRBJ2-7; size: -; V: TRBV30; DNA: TGTGCCTGGAACCCGACAGGGAACTACGAGCAGTACTTC; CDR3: CAWNPTGNYEQYF
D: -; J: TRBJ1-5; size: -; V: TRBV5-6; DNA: TGTGCCAGCAGCTTGGGCAGCCATCAGCCCCAGCATTTT; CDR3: CASSLGSHQPQHF
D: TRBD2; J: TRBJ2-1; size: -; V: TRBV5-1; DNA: TGCGCCAGCAGCTTTTTCCGGCTAGCGGATTATAATGAGCAGTTCTTC; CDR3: CASSFFRLADYNEQFF
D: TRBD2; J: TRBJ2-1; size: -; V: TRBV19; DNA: TGTGCCAGTAGTATAGTGGGCGGGGGGCCGTACAATGAGCAGTTCTTC; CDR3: CASSIVGGGPYNEQFF
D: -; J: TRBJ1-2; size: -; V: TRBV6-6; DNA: TGTGCCAGCAGTTACGCCCCGGGATATGACACCCGACTTAACTATGGCTACACCTTC; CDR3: CASSYAPGYDTRLNYGYTF
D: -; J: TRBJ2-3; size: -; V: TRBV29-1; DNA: TGCAGCGCAACAGAGGGACTTCGATTCACAGATACGCAGTATTTT; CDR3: CSATEGLRFTDTQYF
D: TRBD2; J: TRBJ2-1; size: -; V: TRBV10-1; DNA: TGCGCCAGCAGCGATAACGGACTAGCGGGAGGACTTGGTGAGCAGTTCTTC; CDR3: CASSDNGLAGGLGEQFF
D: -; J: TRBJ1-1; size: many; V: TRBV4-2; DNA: TGTGCCAGCAGCCAAGAAAAGAACACTGAAGCTTTCTTT; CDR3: CASSQEKNTEAFF
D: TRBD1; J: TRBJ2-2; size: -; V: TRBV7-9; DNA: TGTGCCAGCAGCTTTCAGGGGGCGCCAACCGGGGAGCTGTTTTTT; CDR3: CASSFQGAPTGELFF
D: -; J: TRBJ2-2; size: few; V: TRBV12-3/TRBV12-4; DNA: TGTGCCAGCAGTTGGTCCCTTAGGGCCGGGGAGCTGTTTTTT; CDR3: CASSWSLRAGELFF
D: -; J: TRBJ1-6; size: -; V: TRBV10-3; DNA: TGTGCCATCAGTGAAAATGGGGGTAGTTCACCCCTCCACTTT; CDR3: CAISENGGSSPLHF
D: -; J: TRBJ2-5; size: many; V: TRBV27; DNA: TGTGCCAGCGGGCCTGGGGGTGGGGAGACCCAGTACTTC; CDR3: CASGPGGGETQYF
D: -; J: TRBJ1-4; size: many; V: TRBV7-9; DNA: TGTGCCAGCAGCTCTACCCGGGGAGTACGAAATGAAAAACTGTTTTTT; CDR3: CASSSTRGVRNEKLFF
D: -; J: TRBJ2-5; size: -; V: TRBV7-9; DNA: TGTGCCAGCAGCCAGACACTAAAAGAGACCCAGTACTTC; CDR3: CASSQTLKETQYF
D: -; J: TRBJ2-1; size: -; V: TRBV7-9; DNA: TGTGCCAGCAGCTTAATCCAAAATGAGCAGTTATTC; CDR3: CASSLIQNEQLF
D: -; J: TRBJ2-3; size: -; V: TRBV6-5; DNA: TGTGCCAGCAGTTACCCGGACAGATCTGGCACAGATACGCAGTATTTT; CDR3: CASSYPDRSGTDTQYF
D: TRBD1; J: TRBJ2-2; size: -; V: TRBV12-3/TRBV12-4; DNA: TGTGCCAGCAGCCGTCAGACAGGGGTGGTCGGGGAGCTGTTTTTT; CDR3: CASSRQTGVVGELFF
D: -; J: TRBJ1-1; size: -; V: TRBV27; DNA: TGTGCCAGTCAACCCATGGGCGTGATGAACACTGAAGCTTTCTTT; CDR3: CASQPMGVMNTEAFF
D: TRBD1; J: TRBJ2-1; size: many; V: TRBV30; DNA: TGTGCCTGCTACGGGACAGGGGGATTCAACAATGAGCAGTTCTTC; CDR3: CACYGTGGFNNEQFF
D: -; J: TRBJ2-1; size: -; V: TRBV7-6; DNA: TGTGCCAGCAGCCGAGCCCGGGGGCGCTACAATGAGCAGTTCTTC; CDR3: CASSRARGRYNEQFF
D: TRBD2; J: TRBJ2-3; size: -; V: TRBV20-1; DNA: TGCAGTGCTGCCCTTCTAGCGGGAGTGCACACAGATACGCAGTATTTT; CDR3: CSAALLAGVHTDTQYF
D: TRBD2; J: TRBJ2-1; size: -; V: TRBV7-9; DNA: TGTGCCAGCAGCACCCCCCGGGGGACTAGCGCCAATGAGCAGTTCTTC; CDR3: CASSTPRGTSANEQFF
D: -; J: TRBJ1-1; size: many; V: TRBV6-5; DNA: TGTGCCAGCAGTTACTCGGAGAAAAGCCCTGAAGCTTTCTTT; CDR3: CASSYSEKSPEAFF
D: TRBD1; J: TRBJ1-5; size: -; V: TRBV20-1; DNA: TGCAGTGCTTTAACAGGGGGCCTATATAGCAATCAGCCCCAGCATTTT; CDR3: CSALTGGLYSNQPQHF
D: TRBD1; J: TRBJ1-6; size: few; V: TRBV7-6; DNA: TGTGCCTCCAGACAGGGAGGTAATTCACCCCTCCACTTT; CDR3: CASRQGGNSPLHF
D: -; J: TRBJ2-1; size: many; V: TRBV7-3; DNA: TGTGCCAGCAGCTACGGGGTTGAGCAGTTCTTC; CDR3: CASSYGVEQFF
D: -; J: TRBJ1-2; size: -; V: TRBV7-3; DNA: TGTGCCAGCAGCTTAACAGGCAGCGATGGCTACACCTTC; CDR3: CASSLTGSDGYTF
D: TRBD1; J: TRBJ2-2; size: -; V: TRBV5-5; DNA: TGTGCCAGCAGCACCGGGACAGGGGGCTTTAACACCGGGGAGCTGTTTTTT; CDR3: CASSTGTGGFNTGELFF
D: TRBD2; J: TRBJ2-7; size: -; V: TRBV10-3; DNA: TGTGCCATCAGTGTGAGTAGCGGGACTCCCTACGAGCAGTACTTC; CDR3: CAISVSSGTPYEQYF
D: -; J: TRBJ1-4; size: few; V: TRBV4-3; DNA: TGCGCCAGCAGCCAAGGATCTAATGAAAAACTGTTTTTT; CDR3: CASSQGSNEKLFF
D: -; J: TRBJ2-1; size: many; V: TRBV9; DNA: TGTGCCAGCAGCGGAGGATCCTACAATGAGCAGTTCTTC; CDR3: CASSGGSYNEQFF
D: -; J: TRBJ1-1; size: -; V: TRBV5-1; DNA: TGCGCCAGCAGCCATGGACTTCAGAGGACTGAAGCTTTCTTT; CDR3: CASSHGLQRTEAFF
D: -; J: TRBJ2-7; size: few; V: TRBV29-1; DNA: TGCAGCGTTGAATCGCAGAGCAGCTCCTACGAGCAGTACTTC; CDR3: CSVESQSSSYEQYF
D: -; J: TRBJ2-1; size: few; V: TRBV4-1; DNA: TGCGCCAGCAGCCTCGAGAAGGCGTACAATGAGCAGTTCTTC; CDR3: CASSLEKAYNEQFF
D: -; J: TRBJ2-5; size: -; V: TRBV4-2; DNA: TGTGCCAGCAGCCAAGGGCCTCAAGAGACCCAGTACTTC; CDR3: CASSQGPQETQYF
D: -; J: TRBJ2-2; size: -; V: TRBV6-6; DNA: TGTGCCAGCAGTTACGTCCCCGGGGAGCTGTTTTTT; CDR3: CASSYVPGELFF
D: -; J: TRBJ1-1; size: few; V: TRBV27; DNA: TGTGCCAGCAGTTTATCGATCATGAACACTGAAGCTTTCTTT; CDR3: CASSLSIMNTEAFF
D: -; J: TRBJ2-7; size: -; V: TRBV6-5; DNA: TGTGCCAGCAGTTACGGGGGAGGAGGTATCTACGAGCAGTACTTC; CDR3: CASSYGGGGIYEQYF
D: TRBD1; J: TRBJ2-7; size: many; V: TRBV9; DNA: TGTGCCAGCAGCCCCCAGGGGGTCGGGGAGCAGTACTTC; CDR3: CASSPQGVGEQYF
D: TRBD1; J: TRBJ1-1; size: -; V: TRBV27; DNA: TGTGCCAGCAGTGCGACAGGGATTGAAGCTTTCTTT; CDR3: CASSATGIEAFF
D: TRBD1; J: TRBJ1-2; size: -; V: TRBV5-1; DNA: TGCGCCAGCAGCGCCGGGACAGGGGGCGCCCGTGGCTACACCTTC; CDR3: CASSAGTGGARGYTF
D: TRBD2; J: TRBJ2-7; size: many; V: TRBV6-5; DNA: TGTGCCAGCAGTTACTCTGGGGGACTAGCGGGGTTCGGCGAGCAGTACTTC; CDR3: CASSYSGGLAGFGEQYF
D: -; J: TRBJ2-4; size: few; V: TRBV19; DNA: TGTGCCAGCGCTCCCCGGGACTCGCAGGATCATAACCTAAACATTCAGTACTTC; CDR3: CASAPRDSQDHNLNIQYF
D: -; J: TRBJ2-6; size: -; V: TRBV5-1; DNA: TGCGCCAGCAGCTTGTATCTGACAGGAGGCTCTGGGGCCAACGTCCTGACTTTC; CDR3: CASSLYLTGGSGANVLTF
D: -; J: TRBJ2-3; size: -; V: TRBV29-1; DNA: TGCAGCGTTGAAGGGACGTCTGCGGGGGCCAGCACAGATACGCAGTATTTT; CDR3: CSVEGTSAGASTDTQYF
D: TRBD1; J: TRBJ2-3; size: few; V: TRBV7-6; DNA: TGTGCCAGCAGCCAAACAGGGGTTACGAGCACAGATACGCAGTATTTT; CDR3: CASSQTGVTSTDTQYF
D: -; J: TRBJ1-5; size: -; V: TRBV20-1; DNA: TGCAGTGCTAGAGCGGACGGGGGGTTTAATCAGCCCCAGCATTTT; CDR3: CSARADGGFNQPQHF
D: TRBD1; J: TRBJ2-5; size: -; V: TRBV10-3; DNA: TGTGCCATCAGTGAAGGCGACAGGGTGGTTGAGGAGACCCAGTACTTC; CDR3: CAISEGDRVVEETQYF
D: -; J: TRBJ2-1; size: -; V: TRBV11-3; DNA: TGTGCCAGCAGCTTGCTCGGGGGGCACTACAATGAGCAGTTCTTC; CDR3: CASSLLGGHYNEQFF
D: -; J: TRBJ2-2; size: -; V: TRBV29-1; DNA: TGCAGCGTTGAAATCTTCAGGGAATACACCGGGGAGCTGTTTTTT; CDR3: CSVEIFREYTGELFF
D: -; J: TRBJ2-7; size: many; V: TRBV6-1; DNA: TGTGCCAGCAGTGAAAGGGGGGGCCGGGGATACGAGCAGTACTTC; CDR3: CASSERGGRGYEQYF
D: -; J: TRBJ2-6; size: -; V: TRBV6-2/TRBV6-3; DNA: TGTGCCACACTGAATCCCCCCAGGGGGGCCAACGTCCTGACTTTC; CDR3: CATLNPPRGANVLTF
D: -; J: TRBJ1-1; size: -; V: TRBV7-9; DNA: TGTGCCAGCACCCCCCTGGAAGGGACTGAAGCTTTCTTT; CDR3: CASTPLEGTEAFF
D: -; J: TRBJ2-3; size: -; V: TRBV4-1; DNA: TGCGCCAGCAGCCAGATTCACCCAGGATTCACAGATACGCAGTATTTT; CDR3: CASSQIHPGFTDTQYF
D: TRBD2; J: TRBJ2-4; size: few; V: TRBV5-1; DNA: TGCGCCAGCAGCTCAACTAGCGGAATAGCCAAAAACATTCAGTACTTC; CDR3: CASSSTSGIAKNIQYF
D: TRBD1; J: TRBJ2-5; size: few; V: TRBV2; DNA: TGTGCCAGCAGCCCCGGGACAGGGGATTTCTTC; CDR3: CASSPGTGDFF
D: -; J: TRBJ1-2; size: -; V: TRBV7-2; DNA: TGTGCCAGCAGCTCCCTCGGTGGCTACACCTTC; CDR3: CASSSLGGYTF
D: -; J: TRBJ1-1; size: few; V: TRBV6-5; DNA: TGTGCCAGCAGTTATGATGCGGGCCTCGAAGGCACTGAAGCTTTCTTT; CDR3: CASSYDAGLEGTEAFF
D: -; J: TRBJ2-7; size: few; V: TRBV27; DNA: TGTGCCAGCAGTTTGCAGGGGCCCAGTAACGAGCAGTACTTC; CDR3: CASSLQGPSNEQYF